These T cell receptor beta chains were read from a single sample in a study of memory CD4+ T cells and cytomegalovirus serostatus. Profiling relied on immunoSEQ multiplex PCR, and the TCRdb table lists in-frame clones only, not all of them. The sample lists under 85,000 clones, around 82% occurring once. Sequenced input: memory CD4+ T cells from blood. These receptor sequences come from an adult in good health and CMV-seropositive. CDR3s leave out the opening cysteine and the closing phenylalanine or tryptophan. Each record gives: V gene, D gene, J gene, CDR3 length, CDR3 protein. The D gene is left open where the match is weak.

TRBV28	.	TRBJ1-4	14	ASSLQTPGWNEKLF
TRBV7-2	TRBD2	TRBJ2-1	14	ASSSSSGGSYNEQF
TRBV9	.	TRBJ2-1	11	ASSVRGRNEQF
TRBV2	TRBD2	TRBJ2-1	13	ASRGNRDYDNEQF
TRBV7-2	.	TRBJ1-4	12	ASSFRQGNEKLF
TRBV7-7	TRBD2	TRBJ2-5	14	ASSLGRGGGQETQY
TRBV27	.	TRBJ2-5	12	ASSLSDLAGTQY
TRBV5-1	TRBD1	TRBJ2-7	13	ASAGTASGSYEQY
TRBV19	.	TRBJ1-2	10	ASSTKAGGYT
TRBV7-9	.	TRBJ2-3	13	ASSSGGTSTDTQY
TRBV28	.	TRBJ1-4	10	ASSLRDEKLF
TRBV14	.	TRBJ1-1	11	ASSRDRGSEAF
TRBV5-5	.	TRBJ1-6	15	ASSYYPGQGNNSPLH
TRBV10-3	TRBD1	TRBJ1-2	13	AISDRGGGTYGYT
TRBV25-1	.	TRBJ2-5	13	ASSETGIARRPPY
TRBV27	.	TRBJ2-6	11	ASSFSGANVLT
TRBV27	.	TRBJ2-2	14	ASSRTFPRNTGELF
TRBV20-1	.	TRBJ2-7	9	SASYSSEQY
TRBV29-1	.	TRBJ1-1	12	SADGGEGWTEAF
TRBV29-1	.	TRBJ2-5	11	SVGAGVQETQY
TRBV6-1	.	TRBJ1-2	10	ASSDWTYGYT
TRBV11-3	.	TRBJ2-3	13	ASSSPGYYTDTQY
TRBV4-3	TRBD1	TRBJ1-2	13	ASSQESGRGNGYT
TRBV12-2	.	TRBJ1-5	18	ASRLGTGLSRNESNQPQH
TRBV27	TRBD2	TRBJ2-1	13	ANPPTSGWRWEQF
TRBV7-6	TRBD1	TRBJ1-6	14	ASSPELGTANSPLH
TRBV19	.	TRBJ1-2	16	ASSIGVDPTIANYGYT
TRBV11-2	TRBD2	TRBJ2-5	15	ASLGGLAGAEGETQY